Each of the 11 T cell receptor beta chains below was sequenced from the same sample in a study of T cell changes during pregnancy in multiple sclerosis. This table comes from immunoSEQ multiplex PCR, and its TCRdb copy is limited to in-frame clones, with some not included. The sample records 85,000 to 100,000 clones, 90% to 95% being singletons. The sample consisted of peripheral blood, taken after pregnancy. The receptors derive from a female donor with multiple sclerosis, enrolled in a pregnancy study.

The V and J genes are TRBV28 and TRBJ2-7; 8 nucleotides agree with TRBD1. Germline CDR1 MDHEN, CDR2 SYDVKM. V lost 10 bases to trimming and J lost 5 bases; unmatched junction nucleotides: 16. CDR3 length: 15 amino acids. The CDR3 sequence is CATKRGDRLIHEQYF. The CDR3 DNA is TGTGCCACAAAAAGGGGGGACAGGCTAATCCACGAGCAGTACTTC.

The CDR3 sequence is CASSQEGWGLEQFF. CDR3 in DNA: TGCGCCAGCAGCCAAGAGGGGTGGGGGCTGGAGCAGTTCTTC. The rearrangement joins TRBV4-3 to TRBJ2-1, with D possibly being TRBD1 (6 bases). CDR1 LGHNA and CDR2 YSLEER come from the germline V gene. V lost 0 bases, J lost 10 bases, and 13 bases lay in between. The CDR3 length is 14 residues.

This clone was found once. V usage is TRBV7-3 and J usage is TRBJ2-7, with TRBD2 matching over 8 bases. The V gene end was trimmed by 5 bases and the J gene end by 3 bases; junction bases not matched to a gene: 12. Germline V gene lookup returns CDR1 SGHTA and CDR2 FQGTGA. The CDR3 consists of 16 residues. In DNA, the CDR3 is TGTGCCAGCAGCGCACAGGGCGGGGGACTAGGCTACGAGCAGTACTTC. This gives the protein CASSAQGGGLGYEQYF.

The chain links TRBV5-1 to TRBJ1-1; no reliable D call. From germline, CDR1 is SGHRS and CDR2 YFSETQ. With 4 bases removed from V and 5 bases from J, the gap between germline ends came to 15 bases. This CDR3 region has 14 residues. The CDR3 reads CASSQRDPGTEAFF. Here the CDR3 DNA reads TGCGCCAGCAGCCAGCGAGACCCGGGGACTGAAGCTTTCTTT.

V and J are TRBV15 and TRBJ2-3; 7 positions agree with TRBD2. CDR1 is LNHNV and CDR2 is YYDKDF in the germline V gene (reference sequence). With 1 base clipped from V and 6 bases from J, the junction kept 7 bases outside the gene matches. This CDR3 spans 15 amino acids. CDR3 coding DNA: TGTGCCACCAGCAGAGTGCGGGGGTTCGGGGATACGCAGTATTTT. Translation gives CATSRVRGFGDTQYF. The variable domain in full, with the rest retrieved from reference TRBV15 and TRBJ2-3, is DAMVIQNPRYQVTQFGKPVTLSCSQTLNHNVMYWYQQKSSQAPKLLFHYYDKDFNNEADTPDNFQSRRPNTSFCFLDIRSPGLGDTAMYLCATSRVRGFGDTQYFGPGTRLTVL.

V is TRBV7-9 and J is TRBJ2-7; TRBD2 is a possible D gene (6 bases). The V end was cut by 3 bases, the J end by 4 bases, with 13 bases between. Germline loops: CDR1 SEHNR, CDR2 FQNEAQ (reference sequence). This CDR3 comprises 14 residues. The CDR3: CASSFGGTQYEQYF. In DNA form, the CDR3 reads TGTGCCAGCAGCTTTGGGGGGACTCAATACGAGCAGTACTTC. Drawing the rest from reference TRBV7-9 and TRBJ2-7, the complete variable domain is DTGVSQNPRHKITKRGQNVTFRCDPISEHNRLYWYRQTLGQGPEFLTYFQNEAQLEKSRLLSDRFSAERPKGSFSTLEIQRTEQGDSAMYLCASSFGGTQYEQYFGPGTRLTVT.

The chain couples TRBV7-9 to TRBJ1-3, with D maybe TRBD1 (6 bases). Germline values: CDR1 SEHNR, CDR2 FQNEAQ (reference sequence). CDR3 length: 18 residues. The V and J ends lost 5 bases and 2 bases respectively, with 22 bases between them. CDR3 residues: CASSQRGGLLRTGNTIYF. Here the CDR3 DNA reads TGTGCCAGCAGCCAAAGGGGGGGCCTCCTACGAACTGGAAACACCATATATTTT.

The chain has TRBV6-5 and TRBJ1-5; TRBD1 aligns across 8 bases. The CDR3 loop spans 14 amino acids. V shed 6 bases and J 6 bases; nucleotides not matched to a gene: 7. Germline assignment: CDR1 MNHEY and CDR2 SVGAGI. In DNA, the CDR3 is TGTGCCAGCAGCAGAGACAGGGGTGGTCAGCCCCAGCATTTT. Amino acid sequence: CASSRDRGGQPQHF.

The chain recombines TRBV12-5 with TRBJ1-1, with D tentatively TRBD1 (6 bases). Germline CDR1 and CDR2: LGHNT and FRNRAP. The CDR3 runs to 16 residues. V gave up 0 bases and J gave up 1 base, with 12 bases separating them. The CDR3 sequence is CASGLVLKGGNTEAFF. The CDR3 coding sequence is TGTGCTAGTGGTTTGGTACTGAAAGGGGGGAACACTGAAGCTTTCTTT.

V and J are TRBV4-1 and TRBJ2-7; D gene unclear. Trimming shortened V by 0 bases and J by 4 bases, and 13 bases separated the two germline ends. Germline CDR1 reads MGHRA; CDR2 reads YSYEKL. This CDR3 is built from 15 residues. CDR3 protein: CASSQDGAELYEQYF. The CDR3 DNA is TGCGCCAGCAGCCAAGATGGTGCGGAGCTGTACGAGCAGTACTTC.

This clone occurred once. V gene TRBV28 combines with J gene TRBJ2-1; D is ambiguous. The CDR3 consists of 16 residues. From germline, CDR1 is MDHEN and CDR2 SYDVKM. Trimming shortened V by 1 base and J by 0 bases, and 10 bases separated the two germline ends. CDR3 sequence (DNA): TGTGCCAGCAGTTTATCAGTCCAGTTCTCCTACAATGAGCAGTTCTTC. It specifies CASSLSVQFSYNEQFF.